These T cell receptor beta chains were read from a single sample in a study of OX40 agonist ivuxolimab in advanced cancers. TCRdb keeps only in-frame clones here, not all; method: immunoSEQ multiplex PCR. The data contain about 34,000 clones, more than 70% of them singletons. This specimen was CD4+ or CD8+ T cells sorted from blood, taken in a trial of the OX40 agonist ivuxolimab. The receptors originated from an adult with an advanced solid tumor such as melanoma, head and neck, liver or kidney cancer. CDR3s include the opening cysteine and the closing phenylalanine or tryptophan. D genes are given only for firm matches. Size tells how often a clone was seen (once, few, many) or the class of an expanded clone, and some rows leave it out.

>TRBJ1-4|NA|TRBV19|few
TGTGCCAGTCAGGGTGAAAAACTGTTTTTT
CASQGEKLFF
>TRBJ1-2|TRBD1|TRBV7-9|NA
TGTGCCAGCAGCGCCCGGAAGGAGGGGGCGGATGGCTACACCTTC
CASSARKEGADGYTF
>TRBJ1-5|NA|TRBV4-1|NA
TGCGCCAGCAGCCAAGATTTGGCAGCTTATAGCAATCAGCCCCAGCATTTT
CASSQDLAAYSNQPQHF
>TRBJ2-1|NA|TRBV28|NA
TGTGCCAGCAGTTTATTGGTGGGTGAGCAGTTCTTC
CASSLLVGEQFF
>TRBJ2-3|NA|TRBV9|NA
TGTGCCAGCAGCGTAGCTGGCCCCACCACAGATACGCAGTATTTT
CASSVAGPTTDTQYF
>TRBJ2-7|TRBD1|TRBV5-1|NA
TGCGCCAGCAGCTTCAGGGGGCAGAGCTCCTACGAGCAGTACTTC
CASSFRGQSSYEQYF
>TRBJ1-1|NA|TRBV30|NA
TGTGCCTGGAGAAGGACGGGCAGTGAAGCTTTCTTT
CAWRRTGSEAFF
>TRBJ2-6|NA|TRBV11-3|NA
TGTGCCAGCAGCCCCGGGGGTGCTGGGGCCAACGTCCTGACTTTC
CASSPGGAGANVLTF
>TRBJ1-1|NA|TRBV28|NA
TGTGCCAGCGGCAGGGGCATGAACACTGAAGCTTTCTTT
CASGRGMNTEAFF
>TRBJ2-1|TRBD2|TRBV30|NA
TGTGCCTGGAGGGCCGGGACTAGCGGGAGGGTATACTCCTACAATGAGCAGTTCTTC
CAWRAGTSGRVYSYNEQFF
>TRBJ2-7|TRBD2|TRBV2|once
TGTGCCAGCAGTGCGGTAGCGGGAGCCTCGACCTACGAGCAGTACTTC
CASSAVAGASTYEQYF
>TRBJ1-2|TRBD1|TRBV19|NA
TGTGCCAGTAGTATCAGGGGGCAAAGCTATGGCTACACCTTC
CASSIRGQSYGYTF
>TRBJ2-1|NA|TRBV9|NA
TGTGCCAGCAGCGTAGCCTCGGAGCCTCTGAGGGACAATGAGCAGTTCTTC
CASSVASEPLRDNEQFF
>TRBJ1-5|NA|TRBV9|NA
TGTGCCAGCAGCGTAGGCTCGAGGGATCAGCCCCAGCATTTT
CASSVGSRDQPQHF
>TRBJ1-4|NA|TRBV10-1|NA
TGCGCCAGCAGCGCTTCGAGGGGGGCGCGCGAAAAACTGTTTTTT
CASSASRGAREKLFF
>TRBJ2-3|NA|TRBV2|NA
TGTGCCAGCAGGGGGGGAGATACGCAGTATTTT
CASRGGDTQYF
>TRBJ1-4|NA|TRBV5-1|NA
TGCGCCAGCAGCTTGGCTCGGGGGCTAACTAATGAAAAACTGTTTTTT
CASSLARGLTNEKLFF
>TRBJ2-3|TRBD2|TRBV4-1|NA
TGCGCCAGCAGCCCGTCCGGGAGGGGGGTCACAGATACGCAGTATTTT
CASSPSGRGVTDTQYF
>TRBJ2-7|NA|TRBV28|NA
TGTGCCAGCAGTTTTCCAGGCTACTACGAGCAGTACTTC
CASSFPGYYEQYF
>TRBJ2-2|TRBD1|TRBV9|NA
TGTGCCAGCAGCGAGGGGGCAGGGCTGGACACCGGGGAGCTGTTTTTT
CASSEGAGLDTGELFF
>TRBJ1-2|NA|TRBV7-3|NA
TGTGCCAGCAGCTTACGGCCAGGGGACTTCTATGGCTACACCTTC
CASSLRPGDFYGYTF
>TRBJ2-7|NA|TRBV15|once
TGTGCCACCAGCAGAGTAATGTTGCAACACGAGCAGTACTTC
CATSRVMLQHEQYF
>TRBJ1-1|NA|TRBV25-1|NA
TGTGCCAGCAGCCCCCGGTCGGGGAACACTGAAGCTTTCTTT
CASSPRSGNTEAFF
>TRBJ2-7|NA|TRBV28|NA
TGTGCCAGCGGGTACGAGCAGTACTTC
CASGYEQYF
>TRBJ2-7|NA|TRBV19|NA
TGTGCCAGTAGTATAGACGGCTACGAGCAGTACTTC
CASSIDGYEQYF
>TRBJ1-5|NA|TRBV6-4|NA
TGTGCCAGCAGTGAACAAAGCAATCAGCCCCAGCATTTT
CASSEQSNQPQHF
>TRBJ2-7|NA|TRBV7-9|NA
TGTGCCAGCAGCTTAGGAGGGCGCCCCGACACCTACGAGCAGTACTTC
CASSLGGRPDTYEQYF
>TRBJ2-7|NA|TRBV6-6|NA
TGTGCCAGCAGTACCGGACCACCCTACGAGCAGTACTTC
CASSTGPPYEQYF
>TRBJ2-2|NA|TRBV9|few
TGTGCCAGCAGCGTCCGGGGCGGCCTCGGGGAGCTGTTTTTT
CASSVRGGLGELFF
>TRBJ2-2|NA|TRBV9|NA
TGTGCCAGCAGCGTAGTACCATCGAACACCGGGGAGCTGTTTTTT
CASSVVPSNTGELFF
>TRBJ2-1|TRBD2|TRBV5-1|NA
TGCGCCAGCAGCTTAGCGGGAGCCTACAATGAGCAGTTCTTC
CASSLAGAYNEQFF
>TRBJ2-2|NA|TRBV7-3|NA
TGTGCCAGCAGCTTAGGGCTATGGGGGACCGGGGAGCTGTTTTTT
CASSLGLWGTGELFF
>TRBJ2-5|TRBD2|TRBV28|NA
TGTGCCAGCAGTGACCTAAGCGGGGTCCGGGGGGAGCAGTACTTC
CASSDLSGVRGEQYF
>TRBJ1-1|NA|TRBV2|few
TGTGCCAGCAGTGAACAGCACACTGAAGCTTTCTTT
CASSEQHTEAFF
>TRBJ2-5|TRBD1|TRBV11-2|NA
TGTGCCAGCAGCTTATCGGGACAGGGTGAGACCCAGTACTTC
CASSLSGQGETQYF
>TRBJ2-7|NA|TRBV18|NA
TGTGCCAGCTCACCATTTGCGGGTGGATCGAGCAACGAGCAGTACTTC
CASSPFAGGSSNEQYF
>TRBJ2-1|NA|TRBV7-9|NA
TGTGCCAGCAGCTTAGAAGGCGGGATAGAAAAGTTCTTC
CASSLEGGIEKFF
>TRBJ2-7|NA|TRBV28|once
TGTGCCAGCAGTTTATCGGGGAGTGTGGGGGAGCAGTACTTC
CASSLSGSVGEQYF
>TRBJ1-1|TRBD1|TRBV6-1|few
TGTGCCAGCAGTGAGGACAGGGGTGACACTGAAGCTTTCTTT
CASSEDRGDTEAFF
>TRBJ1-1|TRBD1|TRBV6-5|NA
TGTGCCAGCAGTTCCTGGGACAGGGGGCAGGTTGAAGCTTTCTTT
CASSSWDRGQVEAFF
>TRBJ2-3|NA|TRBV19|NA
TGTGCCAGTAGTACTAACACAGATACGCAGTATTTT
CASSTNTDTQYF
>TRBJ2-6|TRBD1|TRBV11-1|NA
TGTGCCAGCAGCGGACCGACAGGGTACTTTGGATTTGGGGCCAACGTCCTGACTTTC
CASSGPTGYFGFGANVLTF
>TRBJ2-2|TRBD2|TRBV28|once
TGTGCCAGCAGTTTCCGGACTAGCGGGAGTACCGGGGAGCTGTTTTTT
CASSFRTSGSTGELFF
>TRBJ1-1|NA|TRBV19|NA
TGTGCCAGTAGTATTTCCAGGGCGACCACTGAAGCTTTCTTT
CASSISRATTEAFF
>TRBJ2-5|TRBD1|TRBV5-5|NA
TGTGCCAGCAGTTTAGGACAGGGTCGTAAAGAGACCCAGTACTTC
CASSLGQGRKETQYF
>TRBJ1-6|TRBD1|TRBV5-1|once
TGCGCCAGCAGCCCCTGGACAGGGGACTTTAATTCACCCCTCCACTTT
CASSPWTGDFNSPLHF
>TRBJ1-1|NA|TRBV18|NA
TGTGCCAGCTCACCGGGAACGAACACTGAAGCTTTCTTT
CASSPGTNTEAFF
>TRBJ1-5|NA|TRBV6-5|NA
TGTGCCAGCAGTTCCCCCGGTCCGTGGCAGCCCCAGCATTTT
CASSSPGPWQPQHF
>TRBJ1-4|NA|TRBV6-6|NA
TGTGCCAGCAGTTACCCTCCCAGGGCGGGTAATGAAAAACTGTTTTTT
CASSYPPRAGNEKLFF
>TRBJ2-2|TRBD1|TRBV7-2|NA
TGTGCCAGCAGTTTACAGGGGGCGCGAGGGGAGCTGTTTTTT
CASSLQGARGELFF
>TRBJ1-1|NA|TRBV29-1|NA
TGCAGCGTTGCCCCGGACCGGTACACTGAAGCTTTCTTT
CSVAPDRYTEAFF
>TRBJ2-4|TRBD1|TRBV27|NA
TGTGCCAGCAGACCCGGGACAGGGAAAAACATTCAGTACTTC
CASRPGTGKNIQYF
>TRBJ1-2|NA|TRBV2|NA
TGTGCCAGCAGTACGCTGAACACATATGGCTACACCTTC
CASSTLNTYGYTF
>TRBJ2-1|TRBD2|TRBV7-9|NA
TGTGCCAGCAGCCTGTGGACTAGCGAACATGAGCAGTTCTTC
CASSLWTSEHEQFF
>TRBJ1-1|NA|TRBV6-1|few
TGTGCCAGCAGGACGACAGGGAACACTGAAGCTTTCTTT
CASRTTGNTEAFF
>TRBJ1-1|NA|TRBV5-1|NA
TGCGCCAGCAGCTTGGCCGAGGGGACTGAAGCTTTCTTT
CASSLAEGTEAFF
>TRBJ2-3|NA|TRBV29-1|NA
TGCAGCGTCCCCCCCACGGCCCTCACAGATACGCAGTATTTT
CSVPPTALTDTQYF
>TRBJ1-3|TRBD1|TRBV5-6|NA
TGTGCCAGCAGCGGTTACAGGGGGCGGAATGGAAACACCATATATTTT
CASSGYRGRNGNTIYF
>TRBJ2-7|NA|TRBV2|NA
TGTGCCAGCCGTGGTTCGTCCGCAGGCTACGAGCAGTACTTC
CASRGSSAGYEQYF
>TRBJ1-5|TRBD1|TRBV29-1|NA
TGCAGCGCTAGGACAGGGGAACATCAGCCCCAGCATTTT
CSARTGEHQPQHF